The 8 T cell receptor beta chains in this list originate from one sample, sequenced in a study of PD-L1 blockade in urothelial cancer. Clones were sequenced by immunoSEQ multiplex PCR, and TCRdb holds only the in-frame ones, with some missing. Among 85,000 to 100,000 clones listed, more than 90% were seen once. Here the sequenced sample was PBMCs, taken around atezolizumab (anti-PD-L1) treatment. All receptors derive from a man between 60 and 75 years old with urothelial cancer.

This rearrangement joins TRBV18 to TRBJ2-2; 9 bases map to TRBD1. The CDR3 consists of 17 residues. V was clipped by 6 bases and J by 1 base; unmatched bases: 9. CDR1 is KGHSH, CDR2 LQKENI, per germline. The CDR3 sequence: CASSQNLGQGNTGELFF. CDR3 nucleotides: TGTGCCAGCTCCCAAAACCTGGGACAGGGGAACACCGGGGAGCTGTTTTTT.

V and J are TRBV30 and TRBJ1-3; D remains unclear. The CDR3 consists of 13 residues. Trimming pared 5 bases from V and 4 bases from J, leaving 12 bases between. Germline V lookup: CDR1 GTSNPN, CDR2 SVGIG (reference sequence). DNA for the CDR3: TGTGCCTGGGAGGCCGGAGGGGGAAACACCATATATTTT. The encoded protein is CAWEAGGGNTIYF. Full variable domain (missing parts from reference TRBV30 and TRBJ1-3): SQTIHQWPATLVQPVGSPLSLECTVEGTSNPNLYWYRQAAGRGLQLLFYSVGIGQISSEVPQNLSASRPQDRQFILSSKKLLLSDSGFYLCAWEAGGGNTIYFGEGSWLTVV.

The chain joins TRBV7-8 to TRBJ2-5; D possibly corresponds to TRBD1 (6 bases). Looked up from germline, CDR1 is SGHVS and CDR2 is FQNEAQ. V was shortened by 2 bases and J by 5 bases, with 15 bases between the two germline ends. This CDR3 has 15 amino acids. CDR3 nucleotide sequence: TGTGCCAGCAGCTTATTCACCGGGACATCGGAGACCCAGTACTTC. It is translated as CASSLFTGTSETQYF.

The chain's CDR3 is CASSQDDRPYSYNEQFF. Written as DNA, the CDR3 is TGCGCCAGCAGCCAAGATGACAGGCCGTACTCCTACAATGAGCAGTTCTTC. The chain is built from TRBV4-1 and TRBJ2-1, with D perhaps TRBD1 (6 bases). The germline V and J ends were trimmed by 0 bases and 0 bases, with 12 bases remaining between them. The germline V gene has CDR1 MGHRA and CDR2 YSYEKL. There are 17 residues in the CDR3.

In DNA, the CDR3 is TGTGCCAGCAGTTTGTCTAGCACCCACGAGCAGTACTTC. Translating gives CASSLSSTHEQYF. The V call is TRBV28, the J call TRBJ2-7; possible D gene TRBD2, 5 bases. The CDR3 runs 13 residues. Germline CDR1 MDHEN, CDR2 SYDVKM. Trimming removed 3 bases from V and 5 bases from J, with 11 bases in between.

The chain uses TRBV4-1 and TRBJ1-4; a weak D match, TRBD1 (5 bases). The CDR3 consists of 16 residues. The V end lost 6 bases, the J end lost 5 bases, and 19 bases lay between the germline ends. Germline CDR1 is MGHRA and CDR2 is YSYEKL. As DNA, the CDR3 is TGCGCCAGCAGTACAAGATTAGGCCGGGGGAATGAAAAACTGTTTTTT. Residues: CASSTRLGRGNEKLFF.

Here the CDR3 reads CASSMGQGGPDTQYF. The CDR3 bases are TGTGCCAGTAGTATGGGACAGGGGGGCCCAGATACGCAGTATTTT. This chain connects TRBV19 to TRBJ2-3, with 11 positions matching TRBD1. The germline CDR1 and CDR2 sequences are LNHDA and SQIVND (reference sequence). The CDR3 covers 15 residues. V dropped 3 bases and J dropped 4; count of bases not matched to a gene: 3.

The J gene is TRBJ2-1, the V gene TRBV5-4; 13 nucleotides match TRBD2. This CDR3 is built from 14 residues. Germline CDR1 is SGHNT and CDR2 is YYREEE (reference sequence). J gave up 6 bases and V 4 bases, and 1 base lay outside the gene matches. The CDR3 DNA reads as TGTGCCAGCAGCACTAGCGGGGGGGCCAATGAGCAGTTCTTC. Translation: CASSTSGGANEQFF.